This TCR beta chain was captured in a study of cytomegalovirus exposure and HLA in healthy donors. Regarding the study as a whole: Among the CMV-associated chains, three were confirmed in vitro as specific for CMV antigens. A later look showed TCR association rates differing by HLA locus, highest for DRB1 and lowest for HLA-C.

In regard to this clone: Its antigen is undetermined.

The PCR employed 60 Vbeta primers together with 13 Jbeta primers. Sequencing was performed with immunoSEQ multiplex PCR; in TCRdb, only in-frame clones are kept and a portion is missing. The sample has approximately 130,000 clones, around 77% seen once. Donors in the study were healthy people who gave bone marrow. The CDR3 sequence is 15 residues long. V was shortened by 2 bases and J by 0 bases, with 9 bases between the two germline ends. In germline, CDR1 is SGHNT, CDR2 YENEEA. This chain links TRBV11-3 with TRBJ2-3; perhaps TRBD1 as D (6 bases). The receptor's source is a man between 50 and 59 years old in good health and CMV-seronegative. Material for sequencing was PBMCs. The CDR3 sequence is CASSLQGISTDTQYF. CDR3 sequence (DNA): TGTGCCAGCAGCTTACAGGGGATTAGCACAGATACGCAGTATTTT.